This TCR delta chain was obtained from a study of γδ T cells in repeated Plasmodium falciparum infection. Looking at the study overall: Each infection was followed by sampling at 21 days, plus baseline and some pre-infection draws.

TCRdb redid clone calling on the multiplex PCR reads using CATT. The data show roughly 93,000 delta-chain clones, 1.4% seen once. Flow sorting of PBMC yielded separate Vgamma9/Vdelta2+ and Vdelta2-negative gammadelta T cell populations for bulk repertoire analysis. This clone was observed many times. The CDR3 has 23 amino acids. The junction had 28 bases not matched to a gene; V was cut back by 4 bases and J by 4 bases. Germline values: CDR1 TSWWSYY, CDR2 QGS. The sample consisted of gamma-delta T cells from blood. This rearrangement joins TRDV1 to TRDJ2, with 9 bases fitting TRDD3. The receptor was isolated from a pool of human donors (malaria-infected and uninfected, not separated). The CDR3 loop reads CALGGVLPSCTGGPYIATAQLFF. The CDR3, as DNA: TGTGCTCTTGGGGGAGTGTTACCTTCCTGTACTGGGGGACCCTATATCGCGACAGCACAACTCTTCTTT.